The rows below give T cell receptor beta chains drawn from one sample of a study of cytomegalovirus exposure and HLA in healthy donors. TCRdb's copy holds only in-frame clones and misses some; the assay was immunoSEQ multiplex PCR. The repertoire includes about 150,000 clones, 55% to 70% of them detected once, and over 2.5% sits in the top ten. The sample taken for sequencing was PBMCs. These receptors came from a woman in her thirties in good health and CMV-seropositive. Each CDR3 is given with its conserved first and last residue. The D gene is left open where the match is weak. Part of the rows lack a size; the others show once, few, many or a class for expanded clones.

cdr3_aa | cdr3_nt | v_call | d_call | clone_size | j_call
CASSLRRGYGYTF | TGTGCCAGCAGTTTACGCCGGGGTTATGGCTACACCTTC | TRBV27 | NA | NA | TRBJ1-2
CASIGSVEAFF | TGTGCCAGTATTGGGAGCGTAGAAGCTTTCTTT | TRBV19 | NA | few | TRBJ1-1
CASSPRPAGSYEQYF | TGTGCCAGCTCACCACGGCCCGCGGGGTCCTACGAGCAGTACTTC | TRBV18 | NA | NA | TRBJ2-7
CASSPGGTYEQYF | TGTGCCAGCTCACCCGGGGGGACCTACGAGCAGTACTTC | TRBV18 | TRBD2 | NA | TRBJ2-7
CASSQEPGVHGYTF | TGCGCCAGCAGCCAAGAACCGGGAGTCCATGGCTACACCTTC | TRBV4-1 | NA | few | TRBJ1-2
CASSQVHRMNTEAFF | TGCGCCAGCAGCCAAGTTCACAGGATGAACACTGAAGCTTTCTTT | TRBV4-1 | NA | NA | TRBJ1-1
CASSSSGLASNEQFF | NA | TRBV6-5 | NA | NA | TRBJ2-1
CASSLVIDYGYTF | TGCGCCAGCAGCTTGGTAATTGACTATGGCTACACCTTC | TRBV5-1 | NA | NA | TRBJ1-2
CASRINQREISYNEQFF | TGTGCCAGCAGAATAAACCAGCGGGAGATATCCTACAATGAGCAGTTCTTC | TRBV2 | TRBD2 | few | TRBJ2-1
CASSLDLAGGATSTDTQYF | TGTGCCAGCAGCTTAGACTTAGCGGGGGGCGCTACTAGCACAGATACGCAGTATTTT | TRBV7-2 | TRBD2 | NA | TRBJ2-3
CASSELSGRGSDTQYF | TGTGCCAGCAGTGAATTGAGCGGGAGGGGTTCAGATACGCAGTATTTT | TRBV6-1 | TRBD2 | NA | TRBJ2-3
CASSGDYGVQYF | TGTGCCAGCAGCGGGGACTACGGGGTGCAGTATTTT | TRBV9 | TRBD2 | NA | TRBJ2-3
CASSLSRGGEETQYF | TGTGCCAGCAGTTTATCGCGGGGGGGAGAAGAGACCCAGTACTTC | TRBV28 | TRBD2 | once | TRBJ2-5
CASSERQGMAEAFF | TGCGCCAGCAGTGAGAGACAGGGAATGGCTGAAGCTTTCTTT | TRBV10-2 | TRBD1 | NA | TRBJ1-1
CASSLTEVSYGYTF | TGCGCCAGCAGCTTGACCGAGGTTTCCTATGGCTACACCTTC | TRBV5-1 | NA | NA | TRBJ1-2
CASSQDSSVTSGSYEQYF | TGCGCCAGCAGCCAAGATTCTTCTGTGACTAGCGGATCCTACGAGCAGTACTTC | TRBV4-1 | TRBD2 | NA | TRBJ2-7
CASSSSNREGTEAFF | TGTGCCAGCAGCTCCTCCAACAGGGAGGGTACTGAAGCTTTCTTT | TRBV5-4 | NA | few | TRBJ1-1
CASSFGQGHTEAFF | TGTGCCAGCAGCTTCGGACAGGGGCACACTGAAGCTTTCTTT | TRBV7-8 | TRBD1 | few | TRBJ1-1
CASSLTMGRLGETQYF | TGTGCCAGCAGTCTTACTATGGGGAGGTTGGGCGAGACCCAGTACTTC | TRBV7-2 | NA | NA | TRBJ2-5
CASSQASGAAEPYGYTF | TGCGCCAGCAGCCAAGCAAGTGGGGCCGCAGAACCTTATGGCTACACCTTC | TRBV4-1 | NA | NA | TRBJ1-2
CASSSSGTGNGNTIYF | TGTGCCAGCAGTTCCTCCGGGACAGGGAACGGAAACACCATATATTTT | TRBV6-5 | TRBD1 | few | TRBJ1-3
CASTMTAGGSYEQYF | TGTGCCAGCACCATGACGGCGGGAGGATCCTACGAGCAGTACTTC | TRBV2 | TRBD2 | few | TRBJ2-7
CASSLQGGSGELFF | TGTGCCAGCAGCCTCCAGGGAGGGTCCGGGGAGCTGTTTTTT | TRBV5-8 | TRBD2 | once | TRBJ2-2
CSVASGNQETQYF | TGCAGCGTCGCCTCAGGCAACCAAGAGACCCAGTACTTC | TRBV29-1 | NA | few | TRBJ2-5
CASSSRGSGELAYEQYF | TGTGCCAGCAGCTCCCGCGGATCGGGGGAGTTAGCCTACGAGCAGTACTTC | TRBV11-3 | NA | NA | TRBJ2-7
CASRGQGNNEQFF | TGTGCCAGCAGGGGACAGGGGAACAATGAGCAGTTCTTC | TRBV9 | TRBD1 | NA | TRBJ2-1
CASSQELAGGWYTQYF | TGCGCCAGCAGCCAAGAGCTAGCGGGAGGGTGGTATACGCAGTATTTT | TRBV4-1 | TRBD2 | NA | TRBJ2-3
CASSPGGTGPYEQYF | TGTGCCAGCAGCCCTGGCGGGACAGGCCCCTACGAGCAGTACTTC | TRBV2 | TRBD1 | NA | TRBJ2-7
CASRLAGSNEQFF | TGTGCCAGCCGACTAGCGGGAAGCAATGAGCAGTTCTTC | TRBV5-4 | TRBD2 | few | TRBJ2-1
CASSPEIGTPYYGYTF | TGTGCCAGCTCACCGGAGATCGGGACACCCTACTATGGCTACACCTTC | TRBV18 | NA | NA | TRBJ1-2
CASSPGTSGVYEQYF | TGTGCCAGCAGTCCCGGGACTAGCGGGGTATACGAGCAGTACTTC | TRBV25-1 | TRBD2 | NA | TRBJ2-7
CASSRSSYEQYF | TGTGCCAGCAGTAGGAGCTCCTACGAGCAGTACTTC | TRBV2 | NA | NA | TRBJ2-7
CASSLTSGPYNEQFF | TGCGCCAGCAGCTTGACTAGCGGGCCTTACAATGAGCAGTTCTTC | TRBV5-1 | TRBD2 | NA | TRBJ2-1
CAISAGSSGANVLTF | TGTGCCATCAGTGCAGGGTCTTCTGGGGCCAACGTCCTGACTTTC | TRBV10-3 | NA | NA | TRBJ2-6
CASSLGRGYEQYF | TGTGCCAGCAGCTTAGGCCGGGGATACGAGCAGTACTTC | TRBV7-2 | NA | NA | TRBJ2-7
CASSVSLSGRPNTF | TGTGCCAGCAGCGTATCGTTATCAGGCCGCCCTAACACCTTC | TRBV9 | NA | NA | TRBJ1-2
CAVRTGEKLFF | TGTGCCGTTAGGACTGGGGAAAAACTGTTTTTT | TRBV25-1 | NA | NA | TRBJ1-4
CASRVSGGTYGYTF | TGTGCCAGCAGGGTTTCAGGGGGCACCTATGGCTACACCTTC | TRBV6-1 | TRBD1 | few | TRBJ1-2
CASSSRTGGYEQYF | TGTGCCAGCAGTTCGAGGACAGGGGGCTACGAGCAGTACTTC | TRBV28 | TRBD1 | NA | TRBJ2-7
CASSLRGNQPQHF | TGTGCCAGCAGCTTACGGGGCAATCAGCCCCAGCATTTT | TRBV7-2 | NA | NA | TRBJ1-5
CASSIDGGTRKNEQFF | TGTGCCAGTAGTATAGATGGAGGGACTAGAAAAAATGAGCAGTTCTTC | TRBV19 | TRBD2 | NA | TRBJ2-1
CAWSGQGGNTIYF | TGTGCCTGGAGTGGGCAGGGTGGAAACACCATATATTTT | TRBV30 | NA | NA | TRBJ1-3
CASRKGQENEQYF | TGTGCCAGCAGGAAGGGACAGGAGAACGAGCAGTACTTC | TRBV2 | TRBD1 | NA | TRBJ2-7
CAGDRGETQYF | TGTGCCGGGGACAGGGGAGAGACCCAGTACTTC | TRBV6-4 | TRBD1 | NA | TRBJ2-5
CASSQGLRTGGGGYTF | TGCGCCAGCAGCCAAGGACTTCGGACAGGGGGCGGTGGCTACACCTTC | TRBV4-1 | TRBD1 | NA | TRBJ1-2
CASSTSSDTEAFF | TGTGCCAGCAGTACTTCAAGCGACACTGAAGCTTTCTTT | TRBV6-1 | NA | NA | TRBJ1-1
CASSVQGDTGELFF | TGTGCCAGCAGCGTACAGGGTGACACCGGGGAGCTGTTTTTT | TRBV9 | NA | NA | TRBJ2-2
CASSRDRANSGNTIYF | TGTGCCAGCAGTAGGGACAGGGCGAACTCTGGAAACACCATATATTTT | TRBV6-6 | TRBD1 | few | TRBJ1-3
CASSIETSTYEQYF | TGTGCCAGTAGTATAGAAACTAGCACCTACGAGCAGTACTTC | TRBV19 | NA | NA | TRBJ2-7
CASSPPGLGLVLHGYTF | TGTGCCAGCTCACCACCGGGCCTGGGACTGGTGCTACATGGCTACACCTTC | TRBV18 | NA | NA | TRBJ1-2
CASSFKSGRTDTQYF | TGTGCCAGCAGTTTTAAGAGCGGGAGAACAGATACGCAGTATTTT | TRBV27 | TRBD2 | NA | TRBJ2-3
CASSSGAGSDTQYF | TGTGCCAGCAGCTCCGGCGCAGGGTCAGATACGCAGTATTTT | TRBV7-3 | NA | few | TRBJ2-3
CAMCSGGLTDTQYF | TGTGCCATGTGTAGCGGGGGACTCACAGATACGCAGTATTTT | TRBV10-3 | TRBD2 | NA | TRBJ2-3
CASSDREGLGFF | TGTGCCAGCAGTGACCGGGAGGGCCTCGGGTTCTTC | TRBV2 | TRBD2 | NA | TRBJ2-1
CASSPQSVIASQYF | TGTGCCAGCAGCCCCCAGTCAGTTATAGCGTCGCAGTATTTT | TRBV9 | NA | once | TRBJ2-3